These 9 T cell receptor beta chains originate from one sample sequenced in a study of CD8 T cells in ankylosing spondylitis. TCRdb analysed the 5' RACE reads with MiXCR anew, one entry per CDR3 protein. The sample comprises approximately 350,000 distinct CDR3 sequences, more than 20% of which are singletons, and less than 15% rests with the top ten. The sample comprised blood, either unsorted or a sorted T cell fraction (not recorded which). Every receptor here comes from a male donor with ankylosing spondylitis or in good health (not recorded which).

The table lists this clonotype with a few counts. This rearrangement joins TRBV20-1 to TRBJ2-7, with TRBD1 matching over 10 bases. With V trimmed by 5 bases and J by 7 bases, 8 bases remained unmatched. The CDR3 is made up of 13 amino acids. Germline V gives CDR1 DFQATT, CDR2 SNEGSKA (reference sequence). CDR3: CSAEDRGREEQYF. For the CDR3, the DNA is TGCAGTGCTGAAGACAGGGGGCGGGAGGAGCAGTACTTC.

This clonotype was seen a handful of times. V gene TRBV6-5 combines with J gene TRBJ2-2; D possibly matches TRBD1 or TRBD2 (5 bases each). Germline CDR1 reads MNHEY; CDR2 reads SVGAGI. This CDR3 has 14 amino acids. V was pared by 1 base and J by 6 bases, with 9 bases between. The CDR3 is CASSYFGDPGELFF. CDR3 coding DNA: TGTGCCAGCAGTTACTTTGGGGACCCCGGGGAGCTGTTTTTT.

This clonotype was observed a few times. V gene TRBV10-3 combines with J gene TRBJ2-6, with D maybe TRBD1 (5 bases). Trimming shortened V by 7 bases and J by 4 bases, and 11 bases separated the two germline ends. Germline values: CDR1 ENHRY, CDR2 SYGVKD. This CDR3 spans 14 amino acids. The CDR3 here is CAITIGVGANVLTF. CDR3 nucleotides: TGTGCCATCACTATAGGGGTGGGGGCCAACGTCCTGACTTTC.

This clonotype has just a few counts. V gene TRBV10-2 combines with J gene TRBJ2-7; 9 nucleotides line up with TRBD1. The V gene end was trimmed by 2 bases and the J gene end by 3 bases; junction bases not matched to a gene: 5. The CDR3 consists of 15 residues. Germline V lookup: CDR1 WSHSY, CDR2 SAAADI. This CDR3 is CASSEAGQGFYEQYF. Written as DNA, the CDR3 is TGCGCCAGCAGTGAGGCCGGACAGGGGTTCTACGAGCAGTACTTC.

This clonotype was observed a few times. V is TRBV6-4 and J is TRBJ2-1, with 15 bases fitting TRBD2. With V trimmed by 6 bases and J by 5 bases, 5 bases remained unmatched. This CDR3 region has 16 residues. Germline V gene sequence: CDR1 MRHNA, CDR2 SNTAGT. This chain's CDR3 is CASSLGLAGGHNEQFF. The CDR3 nucleotides are TGTGCCAGCAGCCTCGGACTAGCGGGGGGGCACAATGAGCAGTTCTTC.

This clonotype was counted many times. The genes are TRBV7-9 and TRBJ2-7; no reliable D call. CDR1 is SEHNR, CDR2 FQNEAQ, per germline (reference sequence). V lost 8 bases and J 3 bases, leaving 11 bases between the germline ends. This CDR3 has 12 residues. The CDR3 nucleotides are TGTGCCAGCCGAGACGGAGACTACGAGCAGTACTTC. Translation: CASRDGDYEQYF.

This clonotype came up a few times. The V and J genes are TRBV12-3 or TRBV12-4 and TRBJ2-7; no clear D. Trimming pared 4 bases from V and 5 bases from J, leaving 9 bases between. This CDR3 region has 12 residues. CDR3 in DNA: TGTGCCAGCAGTTGGATGACGGACGAGCAGTACTTC. Protein: CASSWMTDEQYF.

This clonotype was observed a few times. V is TRBV10-3 and J is TRBJ2-7; D not resolved. CDR1 and CDR2 (germline): ENHRY, SYGVKD. The CDR3 loop spans 13 amino acids. Trimming left V 3 bases short and J 7 bases short, with 13 bases between. DNA of the CDR3: TGTGCCATCAGTGATCAAACACCGACGGAGCAGTACTTC. Encoded protein: CAISDQTPTEQYF.

The table lists this clonotype with a few counts. V usage is TRBV12-3 or TRBV12-4 and J usage is TRBJ2-7; tentatively, D is TRBD2 (6 bases). Trimming stripped 4 bases from V and 0 bases from J, with 7 bases between. This CDR3 is built from 13 residues. The CDR3 loop reads CASSSGVSYEQYF. The DNA for the CDR3 is TGTGCCAGCAGTTCGGGAGTCTCCTACGAGCAGTACTTC.